This T cell receptor (beta chain) was obtained from a study of control samples from healthy donors and cancer patients. The assay was immunoSEQ multiplex PCR, and TCRdb's table has in-frame clones only and misses some. The table has more than 60,000 clones, about nine tenths seen once. Germline V gene lookup returns CDR1 MNHEY and CDR2 SVGEGT. V gave up 0 bases and J gave up 5 bases, with 7 bases separating them. The CDR3 sequence is 13 residues long. The V call is TRBV6-2 or TRBV6-3, the J call TRBJ1-1; no clear D. The receptor was derived from a woman aged 45-59 years with colorectal cancer. Sequenced: PBMCs. The CDR3 loop reads CASSYSPRTEAFF. The CDR3 region has the DNA TGTGCCAGCAGTTACTCTCCTAGGACTGAAGCTTTCTTT.